This T cell receptor (beta chain) originates from a study of neurological immune-mediated disorders. This clonotype was counted at least ten times. Its specificity is not known. Study-level results: HTLV-1-associated myelopathy had the most TCR clonal expansion, while multiple sclerosis had the least, a level that fell below healthy controls.

V trimming: 6 bases; J trimming: 13 bases; junction bases outside the gene matches: 14. Germline V lookup: CDR1 SQVTM, CDR2 ANQGSEA. The CDR3 spans 12 residues. A single record per CDR3 protein comes from TCRdb applying MiXCR to the 5' RACE reads. The table shows around 69,000 distinct CDR3 sequences, with about a tenth occurring only once. The time point was: longitudinal time-point 1 (baseline). V and J are TRBV29-1 and TRBJ2-5, with 7 bases that match TRBD1. The receptor's source is a man aged 25 to 45 in good health. The specimen was PBMCs. CDR3 sequence: CSVAQGVGERYF. The DNA of the CDR3 is TGCAGCGTAGCCCAGGGGGTGGGGGAACGGTACTTC.